The 31 T cell receptor beta chains in this list originate from one sample, sequenced in a study of T cell responses to AZD1222 COVID-19 vaccine. Clones were read by immunoSEQ multiplex PCR, and TCRdb kept only the in-frame ones, dropping some. The data contain under 70,000 clones, 80% of them seen just once; the ten biggest clones take up less than 5%. This specimen consisted of peripheral blood, obtained 28 days after the second AZD1222 dose. Receptors originate from an adult who received the AZD1222 COVID-19 vaccine.

This chain links TRBV6-5 with TRBJ2-1; possibly TRBD1 for D (5 bases). CDR3 length: 15 residues. The germline CDR1 and CDR2 sequences are MNHEY and SVGAGI. Trimming left V 5 bases short and J 7 bases short, with 18 bases between. The CDR3 DNA follows: TGTGCCAGCAGTATCAGGGAAGTCGGAAGGAATGAGCAGTTCTTC. It encodes CASSIREVGRNEQFF.

The chain is built from TRBV3-1 (or the pseudogene TRBV3-2) and TRBJ2-7; D is undetermined. From germline, CDR1 is LGHDT and CDR2 YNNKEL (reference sequence). CDR3 length: 16 residues. Trimming stripped 4 bases from V and 5 bases from J, with 21 bases between. The CDR3 here is CASSRLHPILLDEQYF. As DNA, the CDR3 is TGTGCCAGCAGCCGTCTACATCCCATTTTGTTAGACGAGCAGTACTTC.

The CDR3 protein is CASSESVETQYF. CDR3 DNA sequence: TGCGCCAGCAGTGAGTCGGTCGAGACCCAGTACTTC. The chain links TRBV10-1 to TRBJ2-5; D is uncertain. This CDR3 region has 12 residues. The V and J ends lost 0 bases and 5 bases respectively, with 4 bases between them. The germline gives CDR1 WNHNN, CDR2 SYGVQD (reference sequence).

The chain carries TRBV29-1 and TRBJ2-7; TRBD2 is a possible D gene (6 bases). CDR3 length: 13 amino acids. The V and J ends lost 4 bases and 4 bases respectively, with 14 bases between them. From germline, CDR1 is SQVTM and CDR2 ANQGSEA. DNA of the CDR3: TGCAGCGTTGGGGGGGTTAACCATTACGAGCAGTACTTC. Its translation: CSVGGVNHYEQYF.

The chain recombines TRBV9 with TRBJ1-4; TRBD1 aligns across 9 bases. The J segment lost 8 bases and the V segment lost 4 bases, leaving 9 bases of the junction unmatched. This CDR3 has 15 residues. Per the germline V gene, CDR1 is SGDLS and CDR2 is YYNGEE. CDR3 loop: CASSPRDREGEKLFF. For the CDR3, the DNA is TGTGCCAGCAGCCCAAGGGACAGGGAGGGGGAAAAACTGTTTTTT.

This clone was seen only once. CDR3 DNA: TGCGCCAGCAGTGATCTTACCTCTGGAAACACCATATATTTT. Its protein is CASSDLTSGNTIYF. The rearrangement uses TRBV10-1 and TRBJ1-3; D gene unclear. The CDR3 has 14 residues. CDR1 and CDR2 (germline): WNHNN, SYGVQD (reference sequence). V lost 3 bases and J lost 0, with 6 bases in between.

The V and J genes are TRBV19 and TRBJ1-2; no clear D gene. Between the trimmed V and J ends, which lost 3 bases and 0 bases, there was a span of 8 bases. Looked up from germline, CDR1 is LNHDA and CDR2 is SQIVND (reference sequence). This CDR3 region has 14 residues. Here the CDR3 reads CASSMDGSNYGYTF. CDR3 bases: TGTGCCAGTAGTATGGACGGATCTAACTATGGCTACACCTTC.

This chain joins TRBV2 and TRBJ1-1, with D tentatively TRBD1 (5 bases). Trimming left V 4 bases short and J 4 bases short, with 13 bases between. The germline V gene has CDR1 SNHLY and CDR2 FYNNEI. The CDR3 spans 14 residues. The CDR3: CASSGEGRGTEAFF. The CDR3 DNA is TGTGCCAGCAGTGGGGAGGGAAGGGGCACTGAAGCTTTCTTT.

The chain recombines TRBV5-1 with TRBJ1-2, with D hard to call. Germline assignment: CDR1 SGHRS and CDR2 YFSETQ. V was pared by 0 bases and J by 0 bases, with 9 bases between. This CDR3 spans 15 amino acids. The CDR3 nucleotides read TGCGCCAGCAGCTTGGGCATGACACCTAACTATGGCTACACCTTC. It codes for CASSLGMTPNYGYTF.

This clone was seen just once. The V gene is TRBV19, the J gene TRBJ2-4; possible D gene TRBD2, 6 bases. CDR1 and CDR2 from the germline V gene are LNHDA and SQIVND (reference sequence). V lost 3 bases and J lost 6, with 27 bases in between. CDR3 length: 19 residues. The CDR3 coding sequence is TGTGCCAGTAGTATGTCCCAATCAGGGAGGATCCCGGTTCCAAACATTCAGTACTTC. As protein: CASSMSQSGRIPVPNIQYF.

The J gene is TRBJ2-6, the V gene TRBV30, with D hard to call. Germline values: CDR1 GTSNPN, CDR2 SVGIG (reference sequence). The V gene lost 3 bases and the J gene lost 0 bases, with 15 bases spanning the gap. This CDR3 is built from 17 residues. The CDR3 loop is CAWSLGPTYSGANVLTF. Here the CDR3 DNA reads TGTGCCTGGAGCCTAGGACCGACCTACTCTGGGGCCAACGTCCTGACTTTC. The full variable domain, rest sourced from reference TRBV30 and TRBJ2-6, is SQTIHQWPATLVQPVGSPLSLECTVEGTSNPNLYWYRQAAGRGLQLLFYSVGIGQISSEVPQNLSASRPQDRQFILSSKKLLLSDSGFYLCAWSLGPTYSGANVLTFGAGSRLTVL.

The chain uses TRBV4-1 and TRBJ1-5; a possible D gene is TRBD1 (5 bases). Germline V gene lookup returns CDR1 MGHRA and CDR2 YSYEKL. The CDR3 totals 14 residues. The germline V and J ends were trimmed by 1 base and 7 bases, with 11 bases remaining between them. In DNA, the CDR3 is TGCGCCAGCAGCCAAGGGGGCTTTAACCAGCCCCAGCATTTT. Translation: CASSQGGFNQPQHF.

This sequence joins TRBV11-2 and TRBJ2-7; TRBD1 might be the D (5 bases). Per germline, CDR1 SGHAT and CDR2 FQNNGV. Trimming left V 5 bases short and J 0 bases short, with 11 bases between. CDR3 length: 14 residues. CDR3 loop: CASSLGHLSYEQYF. In nucleotides, the CDR3 is TGTGCCAGCAGCCTAGGACACCTCTCCTACGAGCAGTACTTC.

This chain joins TRBV15 and TRBJ2-1, with 7 bases lining up with TRBD1. V dropped 0 bases and J dropped 8; count of bases not matched to a gene: 4. The CDR3 covers 14 residues. From germline, CDR1 is LNHNV and CDR2 YYDKDF (reference sequence). CDR3 coding DNA: TGTGCCACCAGCAGAGATTGGACAGGCTATGAGCAGTTCTTC. Translation: CATSRDWTGYEQFF.

A few counts support this clone. The chain combines TRBV5-4 with TRBJ2-5; 8 nucleotides match TRBD1. Germline V gene lookup returns CDR1 SGHNT and CDR2 YYREEE (reference sequence). Trimming took 4 bases from V and 5 from J; bases not matched to a gene: 10. CDR3 size: 15 residues. In nucleotides, the CDR3 is TGTGCCAGCAGCCCCAGCGGACAGGGATACGAGACCCAGTACTTC. Translating gives CASSPSGQGYETQYF.

This clone was recorded once. The chain employs TRBV11-3 and TRBJ2-7; a weak D match, TRBD2 (6 bases). This CDR3 is 17 amino acids long. Germline-derived CDR1 and CDR2 are SGHNT and YENEEA. The V gene lost 1 base and the J gene lost 5 bases, with 21 bases spanning the gap. CDR3 in DNA: TGTGCCAGCAGCTTAGGTGAGGGAAAAGGTAGGGAGGACGAGCAGTACTTC. It encodes CASSLGEGKGREDEQYF.

This clone was seen a handful of times. The chain carries TRBV5-6 and TRBJ1-4, with D unresolved. This CDR3 has 17 residues. Germline CDR1 reads SGHDT; CDR2 reads YYEEEE. V was shortened by 3 bases and J by 5 bases, with 20 bases between the two germline ends. As DNA, the CDR3 is TGTGCCAGCAGCTACTCCCTTACGGGCAGCCCAAATGAAAAACTGTTTTTT. Its translation: CASSYSLTGSPNEKLFF.

The chain combines TRBV6-5 with TRBJ1-1; TRBD1 is a possible D gene (5 bases). V was pared by 10 bases and J by 5 bases, with 17 bases between. Germline V CDR1 and CDR2: MNHEY, SVGAGI. This CDR3 is 13 amino acids long. CDR3 loop: CAIGGIPLTEAFF. Here the CDR3 DNA reads TGTGCCATCGGGGGGATCCCCCTGACTGAAGCTTTCTTT.

This clone appeared a few times. CDR3 region: CASSLSPRGESTEAFF. CDR3 DNA: TGTGCCAGCAGTTTATCTCCCAGGGGGGAGAGCACTGAAGCTTTCTTT. This chain connects TRBV27 to TRBJ1-1; 7 bases are shared with TRBD1. This CDR3 spans 16 amino acids. V lost 0 bases and J lost 4; bases outside the gene matches: 8. Germline loops: CDR1 MNHEY, CDR2 SMNVEV (reference sequence).

The rearrangement links TRBV9 to TRBJ2-2, with D possibly matching TRBD1 (5 bases). The germline CDR1 and CDR2 sequences are SGDLS and YYNGEE. The CDR3 has 14 residues. The V end lost 2 bases, the J end lost 5 bases, and 10 bases lay between the germline ends. The CDR3 spells CASSVGRVTGELFF. The CDR3 nucleotides read TGTGCCAGCAGCGTTGGCAGGGTAACCGGGGAGCTGTTTTTT. Based on the CDR3 plus reference TRBV9 and TRBJ2-2, the full variable domain is DSGVTQTPKHLITATGQRVTLRCSPRSGDLSVYWYQQSLDQGLQFLIQYYNGEERAKGNILERFSAQQFPDLHSELNLSSLELGDSALYFCASSVGRVTGELFFGEGSRLTVL.

In this sample, this clone turned up once. V gene TRBV3-1 (or the pseudogene TRBV3-2) combines with J gene TRBJ1-4, with 7 bases identical to TRBD1. This CDR3 comprises 14 residues. The V gene end was trimmed by 4 bases and the J gene end by 5 bases; junction bases not matched to a gene: 4. Germline V CDR1 and CDR2: LGHDT, YNNKEL (reference sequence). CDR3 in amino acids: CASSRPGQNEKLFF. Here the CDR3 DNA reads TGTGCCAGCAGCCGGCCGGGACAGAATGAAAAACTGTTTTTT.

The V gene is TRBV5-6, the J gene TRBJ1-2; unclear D gene. This CDR3 is built from 13 residues. Deletions cut 0 bases from V and 5 bases from J, with 8 bases between. The germline gives CDR1 SGHDT, CDR2 YYEEEE. The CDR3 DNA is TGTGCCAGCAGCTTGGGGATCGAATATGGCTACACCTTC. Amino acid sequence: CASSLGIEYGYTF.

This chain links TRBV27 with TRBJ1-4, with a possible D match to TRBD1 (6 bases). Looked up from germline, CDR1 is MNHEY and CDR2 is SMNVEV (reference sequence). This CDR3 spans 15 amino acids. V shed 3 bases and J shed 2 bases, with 10 bases lying between them. CDR3 region: CASSFMGATNEKLFF. The DNA for the CDR3 is TGTGCCAGCAGTTTTATGGGGGCGACTAATGAAAAACTGTTTTTT.

The chain uses TRBV3-1 (or the pseudogene TRBV3-2) and TRBJ2-2; perhaps TRBD1 as D (6 bases). V was shortened by 0 bases and J by 2 bases, with 7 bases between the two germline ends. The CDR3 has 15 residues. Germline V gives CDR1 LGHDT, CDR2 YNNKEL (reference sequence). Here the CDR3 reads CASSQEDSNTGELFF. CDR3 coding DNA: TGTGCCAGCAGCCAAGAGGACAGTAACACCGGGGAGCTGTTTTTT.

The chain has TRBV11-3 and TRBJ2-2; the D is unclear. The CDR3 totals 12 residues. Germline lookup yields CDR1 SGHNT and CDR2 YENEEA. The V gene lost 3 bases and the J gene lost 1 base, with 0 bases spanning the gap. CDR3 residues: CASSLNTGELFF. The CDR3 DNA sequence: TGTGCCAGCAGCTTGAACACCGGGGAGCTGTTTTTT.

The V and J genes are TRBV3-1 (or the pseudogene TRBV3-2) and TRBJ2-3; no definite D call. The CDR3 is 13 residues long. Germline V gives CDR1 LGHDT, CDR2 YNNKEL (reference sequence). V lost 3 bases and J 3 bases, leaving 7 bases between the germline ends. The CDR3 region has the DNA TGTGCCAGCAGCCAGGGTGCAACAGATACGCAGTATTTT. Amino acid sequence: CASSQGATDTQYF.

The chain couples TRBV7-9 to TRBJ1-1; D gene unclear. The CDR3 runs to 12 residues. Germline CDR1 and CDR2: SEHNR and FQNEAQ (reference sequence). V dropped 2 bases and J dropped 7 bases, with 8 bases sitting between them. CDR3 region: CASSLMSFEAFF. The CDR3 region has the DNA TGTGCCAGCAGCTTAATGAGCTTTGAAGCTTTCTTT.

The J gene is TRBJ2-1, the V gene TRBV11-2; tentatively, D is TRBD2 (6 bases). The CDR3 is made up of 18 amino acids. The germline V gene encodes CDR1 SGHAT and CDR2 FQNNGV. V lost 5 bases and J lost 0, with 20 bases in between. Here the CDR3 DNA reads TGTGCCAGCAGCCCGCAGCCAGGAGGGTCGAGCTCCTACAATGAGCAGTTCTTC. It is translated as CASSPQPGGSSSYNEQFF.

This chain connects TRBV21-1 to TRBJ1-3; the table gives TRBD1 as D, unverified against the DNA. TRBV21-1 is assigned pseudogene status. CDR3 length: 19 residues. This CDR3 reads CASSKARGQDGISGNTIYF. In nucleotides, the CDR3 is TGTGCCAGCAGCAAAGCGCGGGGACAGGACGGGATCTCTGGAAACACCATATATTTT.

The V and J genes are TRBV6-1 and TRBJ2-7, with 8 bases that match TRBD1. The CDR3 spans 14 residues. Germline V lookup: CDR1 MNHNS, CDR2 SASEGT. Germline trimming cut 2 bases from V and 4 bases from J; bases unmatched to any gene: 4. This CDR3 is CASSEQGARYEQYV. The CDR3 DNA reads TGTGCCAGCAGTGAACAGGGGGCTCGATACGAGCAGTACGTC.

V gene TRBV19 combines with J gene TRBJ2-1; 10 nucleotides agree with TRBD1. Per the germline V gene, CDR1 is LNHDA and CDR2 is SQIVND (reference sequence). V shed 4 bases, J shed 6 bases, and the junction held 9 bases outside the gene matches. CDR3 length: 16 residues. The CDR3 here is CASSTPGTGVPNEQFF. The CDR3 nucleotides read TGTGCCAGTAGTACCCCCGGGACAGGGGTCCCCAATGAGCAGTTCTTC.